The 3 T cell receptor beta chains below all came from one sample that was sequenced in a study of blood T cell repertoires in COVID-19. The data were produced by immunoSEQ multiplex PCR, yet TCRdb's version contains in-frame clones alone and is incomplete. The sample shows around 43,000 clones, roughly nine tenths of them seen only once. The specimen was peripheral blood. These receptors came from a human donor in a cohort sampled during active COVID-19.

The chain recombines TRBV18 with TRBJ1-5; 8 positions match TRBD1. Germline-derived CDR1 and CDR2 are KGHSH and LQKENI. V shed 3 bases and J 2 bases; nucleotides not matched to a gene: 0. The CDR3 runs to 14 residues. CDR3: CASSPDRGNQPQHF. The CDR3 coding sequence is TGTGCCAGCTCACCGGACAGGGGCAATCAGCCCCAGCATTTT.

The chain carries TRBV19 and TRBJ1-1; TRBD1 aligns across 8 bases. This CDR3 has 16 residues. CDR1 is LNHDA and CDR2 is SQIVND in the germline V gene (reference sequence). With V trimmed by 11 bases and J by 4 bases, 18 bases remained unmatched. Here the CDR3 reads CAGEGQGATVGTEAFF. Here the CDR3 DNA reads TGTGCCGGGGAAGGACAGGGTGCTACGGTGGGCACTGAAGCTTTCTTT.

On this clone itself: At one of its ends the junction is not consistent with the germline gene, which may arise from a read error. V gene TRBV7-2 combines with J gene TRBJ2-3; the D gene is possibly TRBD1 (6 bases). The CDR3 totals 9 residues. Germline CDR1 reads SGHTA; CDR2 reads FQGNSA. CDR3 nucleotides: TGTGCCAGCAGCTGGGACACCGTTTTT. Translation: CASSWDTVF.